Listed here are 19 T cell receptor beta chains from one sample, sequenced in a study of T cell repertoires in cytomegalovirus infection. MiXCR was run by TCRdb on the reads, yielding one entry per CDR3 protein. The data hold around 180,000 distinct CDR3 sequences, with 28% observed a single time. The sample comprised PBMCs. The receptors come from a human donor in good health (CMV status not recorded). Some clones in this sample may be carry-over from other donors' samples.

The V and J genes are TRBV12-3 or TRBV12-4 and TRBJ2-7; 11 bases fit TRBD1. This CDR3 has 14 amino acids. Trimming removed 3 bases from V and 5 bases from J; junction bases left unmatched: 3. The CDR3 bases are TGTGCCAGCAGTTTCCGGGACAGGGGGGACGAGCAGTACTTC. It is translated as CASSFRDRGDEQYF.

This clonotype was observed a handful of times. The chain's CDR3 is CSAFEGHNQPQHF. The DNA for the CDR3 is TGCAGCGCTTTTGAGGGGCACAATCAGCCCCAGCATTTT. The V and J genes are TRBV29-1 and TRBJ1-5; a weak D match, TRBD1 (5 bases). The V gene lost 7 bases and the J gene lost 3 bases, with 13 bases spanning the gap. This CDR3 is built from 13 residues. CDR1 SQVTM and CDR2 ANQGSEA come from the germline V gene.

The sample holds a few counts of this clonotype. V gene TRBV5-6 combines with J gene TRBJ1-1, with TRBD1 identical over 10 bases. The CDR3 is 15 amino acids. After removal of 2 bases from V and 3 bases from J, the junction contained 4 bases not matched to a gene. Germline V lookup: CDR1 SGHDT, CDR2 YYEEEE. CDR3 DNA: TGTGCCAGCAGCTTCCGGGACAGGGGCGACACTGAAGCTTTCTTT. This codes for CASSFRDRGDTEAFF.

Many counts were recorded for this clonotype. The rearrangement uses TRBV7-2 and TRBJ1-2, with 7 nucleotides matching TRBD1. Germline CDR1 and CDR2: SGHTA and FQGNSA. This CDR3 is 15 amino acids long. Trimming took 4 bases from V and 8 from J; bases not matched to a gene: 13. The DNA of the CDR3 is TGTGCCAGCAGCTCGCTTTCAGGGGGTACATCGGGCTACACCTTC. Protein: CASSSLSGGTSGYTF.

This clonotype has just a few counts. The genes are TRBV11-2 and TRBJ2-2, with TRBD2 matching 10 bases. V shed 3 bases and J 6 bases; nucleotides not matched to a gene: 1. The CDR3 extends over 14 amino acids. The germline V gene encodes CDR1 SGHAT and CDR2 FQNNGV. In DNA form, the CDR3 reads TGTGCCAGCAGCTTCCTAGCGGGGGCCGGGGAGCTGTTTTTT. Translation: CASSFLAGAGELFF.

This clonotype was picked up a small number of times. This chain connects TRBV6-2 or TRBV6-3 to TRBJ2-1; 16 bases match TRBD2. V was pared by 2 bases and J by 2 bases, with 6 bases of the junction left unmatched. CDR1 MNHEY and CDR2 SVGEGT come from the germline V gene. The length of the CDR3 is 19 residues. The CDR3 loop is CASSYPGLAGGRAYNEQFF. CDR3 nucleotides: TGTGCCAGCAGTTACCCGGGACTAGCGGGGGGGCGCGCCTACAATGAGCAGTTCTTC.

This clonotype has at least ten counts. The gene calls are TRBV7-2 and TRBJ2-2; 7 bases map to TRBD2. Unmatched junction bases numbered 9, after V lost 5 bases and J lost 0 bases. The CDR3 extends over 17 amino acids. Germline loops: CDR1 SGHTA, CDR2 FQGNSA. The CDR3 protein is CASSRVSGLSNTGELFF. CDR3 bases: TGTGCCAGCAGCCGCGTGTCGGGACTATCGAACACCGGGGAGCTGTTTTTT.

The rearrangement links TRBV4-3 to TRBJ2-3, with a possible D match to TRBD1 (6 bases). The CDR3 runs 15 residues. V lost 0 bases and J lost 5, with 12 bases in between. CDR1 and CDR2 from the germline V gene are LGHNA and YSLEER. CDR3 amino acids: CASSQDADSGDTQYF. The CDR3, as DNA: TGCGCCAGCAGCCAAGATGCGGACAGCGGAGATACGCAGTATTTT.

Worth noting for this clonotype: This may come from a read error, since a much larger clone is one base off. This likely comes from a read error, as the CDR3 has no conserved phenylalanine or tryptophan at its end. The chain recombines TRBV7-9 with TRBJ2-3; 8 bases line up with TRBD1. Trimming took 7 bases from V and 3 from J; bases not matched to a gene: 3. CDR1 and CDR2 from the germline V gene are SEHNR and FQNEAQ (reference sequence). The CDR3 covers 13 residues. The CDR3, as DNA: TGTGCCAGCACCAGGGGGCGGACAGATACGCAGTATTCT. Protein: CASTRGRTDTQYS.

This chain joins TRBV30 and TRBJ2-1; 9 bases match TRBD1. J lost 6 bases, V lost 1 base, and 7 bases had no gene match. This CDR3 has 15 residues. Per germline, CDR1 GTSNPN and CDR2 SVGIG (reference sequence). The CDR3 DNA reads as TGTGCCTGGAGTGCGGGACAGGGAGACGCCAATGAGCAGTTCTTC. Its translation is CAWSAGQGDANEQFF. Looking up the rest from reference TRBV30 and TRBJ2-1 gives the full variable domain: SQTIHQWPATLVQPVGSPLSLECTVEGTSNPNLYWYRQAAGRGLQLLFYSVGIGQISSEVPQNLSASRPQDRQFILSSKKLLLSDSGFYLCAWSAGQGDANEQFFGPGTRLTVL.

The table lists this clonotype with a few counts. V is TRBV4-1 and J is TRBJ1-5; perhaps TRBD1 as D (5 bases). Looked up from germline, CDR1 is MGHRA and CDR2 is YSYEKL. V was trimmed by 3 bases and J by 0 bases, leaving 15 bases between them. The length of the CDR3 is 17 residues. Here the CDR3 reads CASSQAFEGFSNQPQHF. The CDR3 DNA sequence: TGCGCCAGCAGCCAGGCTTTCGAGGGGTTTAGCAATCAGCCCCAGCATTTT.

The chain carries TRBV5-5 and TRBJ1-2, with D unclear. The germline V gene encodes CDR1 SGHKS and CDR2 YYEKEE (reference sequence). The CDR3 totals 12 residues. V gave up 0 bases and J gave up 12 bases, with 12 bases separating them. CDR3 amino acids: CASSLDDTRNTF. CDR3 bases: TGTGCCAGCAGCTTGGATGACACCAGGAACACCTTC.

On this clonotype itself: A clone one base away is much larger, so this may be a read error. The chain uses TRBV7-3 and TRBJ2-5; D perhaps matches TRBD2 (6 bases). Germline V gene data show CDR1 as SGHTA and CDR2 as FQGTGA. Trimming cost V 4 bases and J 5 bases, with 11 bases left between them. The CDR3 has 13 amino acids. CDR3 DNA sequence: TGTGCCAGCAGCTCTATCGGGGGTGAGACCCAGTACTTC. Protein product: CASSSIGGETQYF.

This clonotype turned up a few times. The chain is built from TRBV12-3 or TRBV12-4 and TRBJ2-7; the D is unclear. The CDR3 has 14 amino acids. The V gene lost 3 bases and the J gene lost 6 bases, with 15 bases spanning the gap. The CDR3 sequence: CASSLRMGLVEQYF. The CDR3 DNA sequence: TGTGCCAGCAGTTTGAGGATGGGGTTAGTCGAGCAGTACTTC.

The CDR3 DNA sequence: TGTGCCAGCAGCTTCGAGGGTAGGGAGACCCAGTACTTC. The encoded protein is CASSFEGRETQYF. The chain joins TRBV6-1 to TRBJ2-5; D is perhaps TRBD2 (5 bases). Germline CDR1 reads MNHNS; CDR2 reads SASEGT. The CDR3 has 13 amino acids. The ends were cut back, 6 bases at V and 5 bases at J, with 13 bases in the middle.

This clonotype was observed a few times. The gene calls are TRBV5-4 and TRBJ2-6, with 7 bases aligning to TRBD2. Trimming at V came to 0 bases and at J to 4 bases, leaving 13 bases not matched to a gene. Germline values: CDR1 SGHNT, CDR2 YYREEE (reference sequence). The CDR3 consists of 19 residues. CDR3 residues: CASSLATSVGGTGANVLTF. The CDR3 nucleotides read TGTGCCAGCAGCTTGGCCACTAGCGTAGGCGGAACAGGGGCCAACGTCCTGACTTTC.

This clonotype was counted a few times. The chain joins TRBV6-2 or TRBV6-3 to TRBJ1-3; D not certain. Germline loops: CDR1 MNHEY, CDR2 SVGEGT. This CDR3 region has 15 residues. Trimming removed 2 bases at V and 8 bases at J, with 16 bases between. CDR3 sequence reads: CASSYNGPSIDTIYF. The CDR3 DNA is TGTGCCAGCAGTTACAACGGACCTTCGATTGACACCATATATTTT.

The chain links TRBV19 to TRBJ1-2, with D tentatively TRBD1 (6 bases). The CDR3 loop spans 14 amino acids. Trimming cost V 6 bases and J 7 bases, with 18 bases left between them. Per germline, CDR1 LNHDA and CDR2 SQIVND (reference sequence). The CDR3 coding sequence is TGTGCCAGTAGCTCCGGACAGTGGGAGGGTGGCTACACCTTC. It codes for CASSSGQWEGGYTF.

This clonotype was counted only a few times. V usage is TRBV5-4 and J usage is TRBJ1-1; D is uncertain. The CDR3 length is 13 residues. Germline V lookup: CDR1 SGHNT, CDR2 YYREEE (reference sequence). V was clipped by 2 bases and J by 4 bases, with 9 bases between them. The CDR3 nucleotides are TGTGCCAGCAGCTTCTTAGGGAGCACTGAAGCTTTCTTT. Its translation is CASSFLGSTEAFF.